The clone carrying this TCR beta chain occurred many times. V was clipped by 0 bases and J by 3 bases, with 6 bases between them. The CDR3 is made up of 13 amino acids. Germline V gene lookup returns CDR1 SGDLS and CDR2 YYNGEE. This record belongs to a study of T cells in Graves' hyperthyroidism and ophthalmopathy. Template material for amplifying TCR beta CDR3 regions consisted of RNA transcripts. During a first-round RT-PCR of the TCR CDR3, the HTBI primer set was used. TCRdb fed the multiplex PCR reads into MiXCR, producing one record per CDR3 protein. The table includes hundreds of thousands of distinct CDR3 sequences, approximately 15% detected once.

Sequencing was done on a sample of blood. The chain carries TRBV9 and TRBJ2-5; D might be TRBD1 (5 bases). The source is a man aged 18 to 30 with Graves' ophthalmopathy. CDR3: CASSVGQKETQYF. Here the CDR3 DNA reads TGTGCCAGCAGCGTAGGACAGAAAGAGACCCAGTACTTC.